A selection of T cell receptor beta chains follows, all from one sample in a study of cytomegalovirus exposure and HLA in healthy donors. Sequencing used immunoSEQ multiplex PCR; TCRdb keeps in-frame clones, though not all of them. The data contain 140,000 or so clones, 66% of them singletons. Source material: PBMCs. These TCRs come from a woman aged 55-69 years in good health and CMV-seronegative. The CDR3 runs from the conserved cysteine through the conserved F or W. Fields, in order: J gene, clone size, V gene, D gene, CDR3 protein, CDR3 DNA. D genes are given only for firm matches. Some rows mark clone size as missing; the rest say once, few, many or name a class of expanded clone.

TRBJ2-7 | . | TRBV6-1 | . | CASSASGKGLRPYEQYF | TGTGCCAGCAGTGCATCAGGGAAGGGGCTCCGGCCCTACGAGCAGTACTTC
TRBJ1-4 | few | TRBV19 | TRBD1 | CASSPIPSGQGVNEKLFF | TGTGCCAGTAGCCCTATCCCTTCCGGACAGGGGGTTAATGAAAAACTGTTTTTT
TRBJ2-7 | . | TRBV25-1 | . | CASSVGGLEQYF | TGTGCCAGCAGTGTCGGTGGGCTCGAGCAGTACTTC
TRBJ2-2 | . | TRBV19 | TRBD2 | CASSTPGLANTGELFF | TGTGCCAGTAGTACTCCGGGACTAGCGAACACCGGGGAGCTGTTTTTT
TRBJ2-7 | . | TRBV5-1 | . | CASSLAPTETYEQYF | TGCGCCAGCAGCTTGGCCCCGACAGAGACCTACGAGCAGTACTTC
TRBJ2-3 | . | TRBV11-2 | . | CASLFTANPGDTQYF | TGTGCCAGCTTGTTCACCGCGAACCCGGGGGATACGCAGTATTTT
TRBJ1-1 | . | TRBV25-1 | . | CASRPPGVPTEAFF | TGTGCCAGCAGGCCACCAGGGGTCCCCACTGAAGCTTTCTTT
TRBJ1-2 | . | TRBV13 | . | CASSPRNYGYTF | TGTGCCAGCAGCCCTCGTAACTATGGCTACACCTTC
TRBJ1-1 | . | TRBV11-3 | . | CASGLNIHTEAFF | TGTGCCAGCGGCTTAAACATACACACTGAAGCTTTCTTT
TRBJ2-7 | . | TRBV27 | . | CASSRSMLGQSSYEQYF | TGTGCCAGCAGTCGTTCTATGCTCGGACAGTCCTCCTACGAGCAGTACTTC
TRBJ2-2 | . | TRBV6-5 | TRBD2 | CASSYRTSGNTGELFF | TGTGCCAGCAGTTACCGGACTAGCGGCAACACCGGGGAGCTGTTTTTT
TRBJ2-5 | once | TRBV28 | TRBD1 | CASRGSGQGRETQYF | TGTGCCAGCAGAGGGTCGGGACAGGGGAGGGAGACCCAGTACTTC
TRBJ2-7 | few | TRBV9 | TRBD2 | CASSVTSGGAYEQYF | TGTGCCAGCAGTGTAACTAGCGGGGGGGCCTACGAGCAGTACTTC
TRBJ1-2 | . | TRBV19 | TRBD1 | CASSMGQGPLRTF | TGTGCCAGTAGTATGGGACAGGGCCCCCTTAGGACCTTC
TRBJ2-3 | . | TRBV27 | . | CASSLDGGNTDTQYF | TGTGCCAGCAGTTTGGACGGGGGAAACACAGATACGCAGTATTTT
TRBJ1-2 | . | TRBV28 | . | CASSLEVGGYGYTF | TGTGCCAGCAGTTTGGAGGTGGGGGGGTATGGCTACACCTTC
TRBJ1-4 | few | TRBV5-1 | . | CASSAGGEEKLFF | TGCGCCAGCAGCGCGGGGGGGGAGGAAAAACTGTTTTTT
TRBJ2-1 | . | TRBV2 | TRBD1 | CASMNDRANEQFF | TGTGCCAGCATGAACGACAGGGCGAATGAGCAGTTCTTC
TRBJ2-1 | few | TRBV5-5 | . | CASSLLSEQFF | TGTGCCAGCAGCTTGTTATCTGAGCAGTTCTTC
TRBJ1-1 | few | TRBV6-1 | TRBD1 | CASSVRRGGLGMSTEAFF | TGTGCCAGCAGTGTTCGCCGAGGGGGCCTGGGTATGAGCACTGAAGCTTTCTTT
TRBJ1-1 | few | TRBV28 | . | CASSTLGGITEAFF | TGTGCCAGCAGTACTCTTGGGGGGATCACTGAAGCTTTCTTT
TRBJ2-2 | . | TRBV6-5 | TRBD1 | CASRKQGVIAGELFF | TGTGCCAGCAGAAAACAGGGGGTTATCGCCGGGGAGCTGTTTTTT